This T cell receptor beta chain appears in the sequencing data of a study of cytomegalovirus exposure and HLA in healthy donors. Study observations and caveats: Across donors, most TCRs were seen rarely, yet some public ones were widespread.

The data were produced by immunoSEQ multiplex PCR, yet TCRdb's version contains in-frame clones alone and is incomplete. The sample shows some 210,000 clones, 80% to 90% of them seen only once. Concerning this clone: Its antigen remains unidentified.

This CDR3 has 17 residues. J was trimmed by 4 bases and V by 2 bases; bases with no gene match: 11. The germline CDR1 and CDR2 sequences are MDHEN and SYDVKM. The chain recombines TRBV28 with TRBJ1-3, with 7 bases fitting TRBD1. What was sequenced was PBMCs. This TCR came from a woman aged 18-29 years in good health and CMV-seropositive. This CDR3 reads CASSLRGLTRGGNTIYF. In DNA form, the CDR3 reads TGTGCCAGCAGTTTAAGGGGCCTTACCAGGGGGGGAAACACCATATATTTT.